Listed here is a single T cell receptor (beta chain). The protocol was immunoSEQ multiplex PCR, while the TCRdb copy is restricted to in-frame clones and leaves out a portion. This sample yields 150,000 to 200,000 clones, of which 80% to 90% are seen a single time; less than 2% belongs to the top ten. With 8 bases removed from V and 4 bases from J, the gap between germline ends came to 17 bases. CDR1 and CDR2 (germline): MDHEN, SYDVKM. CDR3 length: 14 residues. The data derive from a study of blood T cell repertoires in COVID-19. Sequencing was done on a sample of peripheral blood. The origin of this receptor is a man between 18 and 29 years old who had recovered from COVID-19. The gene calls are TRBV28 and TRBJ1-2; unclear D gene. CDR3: CASHEGTDSYGYTF. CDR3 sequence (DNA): TGTGCCAGCCACGAGGGCACGGATAGCTATGGCTACACCTTC.